The rows below give T cell receptor beta chains drawn from one sample of a study of T cell responses to AZD1222 COVID-19 vaccine. Assay used: immunoSEQ multiplex PCR; TCRdb lists only in-frame clones, some missing. Seen here are more than 60,000 clones, approximately 83% observed once, and the top ten hold approximately 1.3%. The material sequenced was peripheral blood, taken 28 days after the second AZD1222 dose. The receptors were sampled from an adult who received the AZD1222 COVID-19 vaccine. The conserved cysteine and the conserved F or W are not part of the CDR3 here.

v_call cdr3_length cdr3_aa
TRBV5-8 12 ASSFERGRNEQF
TRBV15 11 ATSAGYAYEQY
TRBV2 9 ASKDQETQY
TRBV19 13 ASTPRALGTGELF
TRBV27 9 ASSFVSGYT
TRBV14 12 ASSQSGSGYEQY
TRBV2 13 ASKKLTGNADEQY
TRBV28 11 ASSHTGSYEQY
TRBV28 9 ASSRGNEQF
TRBV7-2 13 ASSLQTSVRETQY
TRBV27 11 ASRERGTQPQH
TRBV5-5 13 ASSHSDSSNQPQH